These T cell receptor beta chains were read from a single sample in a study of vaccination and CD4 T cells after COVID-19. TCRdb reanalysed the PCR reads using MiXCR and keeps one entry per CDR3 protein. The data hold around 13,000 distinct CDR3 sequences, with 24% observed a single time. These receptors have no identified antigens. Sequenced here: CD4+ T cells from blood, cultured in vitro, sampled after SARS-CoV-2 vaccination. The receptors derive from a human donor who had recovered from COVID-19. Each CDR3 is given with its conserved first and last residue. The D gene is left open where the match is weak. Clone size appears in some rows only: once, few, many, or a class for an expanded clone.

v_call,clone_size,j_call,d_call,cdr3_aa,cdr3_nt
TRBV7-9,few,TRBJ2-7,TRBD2,CASRLGTSGTYEQYF,TGTGCCAGCAGACTCGGGACTAGCGGGACCTACGAGCAGTACTTC
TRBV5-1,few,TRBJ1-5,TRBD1,CASSPTGGRPEYQPQHF,TGCGCCAGCAGCCCAACAGGGGGGAGGCCAGAATATCAGCCCCAGCATTTT
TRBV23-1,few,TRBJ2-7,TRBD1,CASSQSSRDRSYEQYF,TGCGCCAGCAGTCAATCTTCCCGGGACAGGTCTTACGAGCAGTACTTC
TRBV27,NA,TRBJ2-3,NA,CASRGKRDVVDTQYF,TGTGCCAGCAGGGGAAAGCGAGACGTGGTAGATACGCAGTATTTT
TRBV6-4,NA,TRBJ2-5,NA,CASSRTPGSETQYF,TGTGCCAGCAGCCGAACACCGGGGAGCGAGACCCAGTACTTC
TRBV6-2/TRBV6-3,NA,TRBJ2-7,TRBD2,CASSRTSGTYEQYF,TGTGCCAGCAGTCGGACTAGCGGGACCTACGAGCAGTACTTC
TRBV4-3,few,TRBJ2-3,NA,CASSQDLSRGGTDTQYF,TGCGCCAGCAGCCAAGATTTGAGCAGGGGCGGCACAGATACGCAGTATTTT
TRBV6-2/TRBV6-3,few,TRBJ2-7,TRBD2,CASGLPGGRAYEQYF,TGTGCCAGCGGCCTTCCGGGGGGGAGGGCCTACGAGCAGTACTTC
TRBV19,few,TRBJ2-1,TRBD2,CASSIGTSGSDEQFF,TGTGCCAGTAGTATAGGGACTAGCGGGAGTGATGAGCAGTTCTTC
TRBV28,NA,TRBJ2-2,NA,CASSTDTATGELFF,TGTGCCAGCAGTACCGACACCGCTACCGGGGAGCTGTTTTTT
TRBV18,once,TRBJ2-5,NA,CASSPRLHQETQYF,TGTGCCAGCTCACCACGTCTTCATCAAGAGACCCAGTACTTC
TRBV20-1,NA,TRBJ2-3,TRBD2,CSAPILAALFIDTQYF,TGCAGTGCTCCCATCCTAGCGGCCCTTTTTATAGATACGCAGTATTTT
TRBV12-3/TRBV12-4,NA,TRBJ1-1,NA,CASSQSGTEAFF,TGTGCCAGCAGCCAAAGTGGGACTGAAGCTTTCTTT
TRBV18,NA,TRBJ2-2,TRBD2,CASQGTSGSSTGELFF,TGTGCCAGCCAAGGGACTAGCGGGAGCTCCACCGGGGAGCTGTTTTTT
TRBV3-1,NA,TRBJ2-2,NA,CASSQDIRGELFF,TGTGCCAGCAGCCAAGATATCCGTGGGGAGCTGTTTTTT
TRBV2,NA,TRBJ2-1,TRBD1,CASPGTGVREEQFF,TGTGCCAGTCCGGGGACAGGGGTCAGGGAAGAGCAGTTCTTC
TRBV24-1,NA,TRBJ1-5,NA,CATSHEHNQPQHF,TGTGCCACCAGTCACGAGCACAATCAGCCCCAGCATTTT
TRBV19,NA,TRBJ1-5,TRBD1,CASSIDRDRGNQPQHF,TGTGCCAGTAGTATAGATAGGGACAGGGGTAATCAGCCCCAGCATTTT
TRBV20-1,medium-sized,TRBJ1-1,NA,CSARDRPHWTEAFF,TGCAGTGCTAGAGACCGACCCCATTGGACTGAAGCTTTCTTT
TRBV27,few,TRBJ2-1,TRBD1,CASRLQGPFGDEQFF,TGTGCCAGCAGATTACAGGGGCCCTTTGGCGATGAGCAGTTCTTC
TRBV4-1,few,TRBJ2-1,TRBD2,CASSQDHGASGYNEQFF,TGCGCCAGCAGCCAAGATCATGGGGCTAGCGGGTACAATGAGCAGTTCTTC
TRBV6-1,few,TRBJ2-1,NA,CASRDSIGEQFF,TGTGCCAGCCGGGACTCAATCGGGGAGCAGTTCTTC
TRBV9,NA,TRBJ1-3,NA,CASSPRTDSGNTIYF,TGTGCCAGCAGCCCTAGGACAGACTCTGGAAACACCATATATTTT
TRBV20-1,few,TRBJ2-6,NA,CSALTGSGANVLTF,TGCAGTGCTTTGACGGGGTCTGGGGCCAACGTCCTGACTTTC
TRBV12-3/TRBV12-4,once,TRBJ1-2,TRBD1,CASTPGGHYGYTF,TGTGCCAGCACCCCAGGGGGACACTATGGCTACACCTTC
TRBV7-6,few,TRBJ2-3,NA,CASSDTFDPLTDTQYF,TGTGCCAGCAGCGACACGTTCGACCCTCTCACAGATACGCAGTATTTT
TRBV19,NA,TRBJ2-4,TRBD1,CASSTPMRQGTKNIQYF,TGTGCCAGTAGTACCCCCATGCGACAGGGGACCAAAAACATTCAGTACTTC
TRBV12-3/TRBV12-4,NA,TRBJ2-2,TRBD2,CASSTGLVGYTGELFF,TGTGCCAGCAGCACCGGACTAGTCGGGTACACCGGGGAGCTGTTTTTT
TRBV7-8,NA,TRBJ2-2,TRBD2,CASSLDERESGELFF,TGTGCCAGCAGCTTAGACGAGCGGGAGTCCGGGGAGCTGTTTTTT
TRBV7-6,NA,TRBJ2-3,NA,CASKPTRSTDTQYF,TGTGCCAGCAAACCCACTAGGAGCACAGATACGCAGTATTTT
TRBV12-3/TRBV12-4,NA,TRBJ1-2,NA,CASSQGFDGYTF,TGTGCCAGCAGTCAGGGTTTCGATGGCTACACCTTC
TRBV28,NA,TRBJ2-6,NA,CAGGLGGANVLTF,TGTGCCGGGGGCTTGGGGGGGGCCAACGTCCTGACTTTC
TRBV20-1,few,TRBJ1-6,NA,CSATLLGVKSPLHF,TGCAGTGCAACCCTCTTGGGGGTAAAGTCACCCCTCCACTTT
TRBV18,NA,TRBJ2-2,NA,CASSPQGQATGELFF,TGTGCCAGCTCACCGCAAGGACAAGCCACCGGGGAGCTGTTTTTT
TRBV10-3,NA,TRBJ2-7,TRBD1,CAISGGTVGFEQYF,TGTGCCATCAGTGGAGGGACAGTGGGGTTCGAGCAGTACTTC
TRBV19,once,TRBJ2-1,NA,CASSEDRTRSYNEQFF,TGTGCCAGTAGTGAAGACCGCACTCGCTCCTACAATGAGCAGTTCTTC
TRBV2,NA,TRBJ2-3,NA,CASDRSTDTQYF,TGTGCCAGCGACCGTAGCACAGATACGCAGTATTTT
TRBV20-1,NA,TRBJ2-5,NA,CSARTTHETQYF,TGCAGTGCTAGAACCACCCACGAGACCCAGTACTTC
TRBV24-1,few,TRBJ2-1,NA,CATSDFGQGINNEQFF,TGTGCCACCAGTGATTTTGGGCAGGGGATCAACAATGAGCAGTTCTTC
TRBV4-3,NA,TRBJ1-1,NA,CASSQEGLWNTEAFF,TGCGCCAGCAGCCAAGAGGGCCTCTGGAACACTGAAGCTTTCTTT
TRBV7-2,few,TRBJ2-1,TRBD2,CASSLTSGLTYNEQFF,TGTGCCAGCAGCCTGACTAGCGGTCTGACCTACAATGAGCAGTTCTTC
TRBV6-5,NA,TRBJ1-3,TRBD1,CASSYAGGKTGNTIYF,TGTGCCAGCAGTTACGCAGGGGGGAAGACTGGAAACACCATATATTTT
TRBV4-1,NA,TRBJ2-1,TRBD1,CASSQGTGNGIYNEQFF,TGCGCCAGCAGCCAGGGGACAGGGAACGGAATTTACAATGAGCAGTTCTTC
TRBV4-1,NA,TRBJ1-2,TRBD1,CASSHFLPKQGAGYGYTF,TGCGCCAGCAGCCACTTTCTGCCGAAACAGGGGGCTGGTTATGGCTACACCTTC
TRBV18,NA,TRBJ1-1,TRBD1,CASSRRTGLNTEAFF,TGTGCCAGCTCACGACGGACAGGGCTGAACACTGAAGCTTTCTTT
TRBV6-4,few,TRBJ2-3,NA,CASSLRGLEPSTDTQYF,TGTGCCAGCAGCCTACGAGGTCTAGAGCCTAGCACAGATACGCAGTATTTT
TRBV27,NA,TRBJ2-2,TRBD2,CASSLTTSRRGNTGELFF,TGTGCCAGCAGTCTTACGACTAGCCGCAGAGGTAACACCGGGGAGCTGTTTTTT